These 9 T cell receptor beta chains were all obtained from the same sample, sequenced in a study of blood T cell repertoires in COVID-19. The method was immunoSEQ multiplex PCR; TCRdb's version includes in-frame clones alone and lacks a portion of them. There are approximately 400,000 clones in the sample; roughly nine tenths occur only once, and more than 0.95% lies in the top ten. The sequenced sample was peripheral blood. These receptors all stem from a man aged 40-49 years with acute or convalescent COVID-19.

The chain combines TRBV10-1 with TRBJ2-7; 10 positions match TRBD2. The V gene's germline CDR1 is WNHNN and CDR2 SYGVQD (reference sequence). V trimming: 3 bases; J trimming: 3 bases; junction bases outside the gene matches: 5. The CDR3 consists of 15 residues. The DNA for the CDR3 is TGCGCCAGCAGTGAAGGACTAGCGGAGATCTACGAGCAGTACTTC. Protein: CASSEGLAEIYEQYF.

The genes are TRBV14 and TRBJ2-1; 10 bases agree with TRBD2. The CDR3 totals 15 residues. Germline V gene sequence: CDR1 SGHDN, CDR2 FVKESK. Germline trimming cut 5 bases from V and 7 bases from J; bases unmatched to any gene: 8. The CDR3: CASSSLAGEYNEQFF. CDR3 sequence (DNA): TGTGCCAGCAGCTCCCTAGCGGGGGAGTATAATGAGCAGTTCTTC.

The chain has TRBV7-8 and TRBJ1-1; 9 bases match TRBD1. With 1 base clipped from V and 3 bases from J, the junction kept 3 bases outside the gene matches. The CDR3 consists of 15 residues. The germline gives CDR1 SGHVS, CDR2 FQNEAQ. CDR3 in amino acids: CASSLGDRGYTEAFF. CDR3 bases: TGTGCCAGCAGCTTAGGAGACAGGGGGTACACTGAAGCTTTCTTT.

This clone was recorded only once. V is TRBV9 and J is TRBJ2-3; 11 bases line up with TRBD2. In germline, CDR1 is SGDLS, CDR2 YYNGEE. V shed 4 bases and J 2 bases; nucleotides not matched to a gene: 9. This CDR3 spans 17 amino acids. Written as DNA, the CDR3 is TGTGCCAGCAGCTCCCGGCCGACTAGCGGGGCCACAGATACGCAGTATTTT. It codes for CASSSRPTSGATDTQYF. Using reference TRBV9 and TRBJ2-3 for the parts outside the CDR3, the full variable domain is DSGVTQTPKHLITATGQRVTLRCSPRSGDLSVYWYQQSLDQGLQFLIQYYNGEERAKGNILERFSAQQFPDLHSELNLSSLELGDSALYFCASSSRPTSGATDTQYFGPGTRLTVL.

V is TRBV19 and J is TRBJ1-5, with TRBD1 as a possible D gene (5 bases). The V gene's germline CDR1 is LNHDA and CDR2 SQIVND (reference sequence). V lost 5 bases and J lost 7, with 15 bases in between. The CDR3 extends over 14 amino acids. In nucleotides, the CDR3 is TGTGCCAGTAGTCTCGTATTGGGGCAACAGCCCCAGCATTTT. Translation gives CASSLVLGQQPQHF.

The V call is TRBV19, the J call TRBJ1-5; TRBD1 is a possible D gene (6 bases). The CDR3 spans 13 residues. Deletions cut 6 bases from V and 7 bases from J, with 13 bases between. Looked up from germline, CDR1 is LNHDA and CDR2 is SQIVND (reference sequence). The CDR3 nucleotides read TGTGCCAGTAGCATACAGGGTAAGCAGCCCCAGCATTTT. Translating gives CASSIQGKQPQHF.

The chain is built from TRBV7-3 and TRBJ2-1, with 7 bases aligning to TRBD2. V lost 5 bases to trimming and J lost 4 bases; unmatched junction nucleotides: 5. CDR3 length: 14 amino acids. The germline CDR1 and CDR2 sequences are SGHTA and FQGTGA. CDR3 nucleotides: TGTGCCAGCAGCCAGGCGGGAGCTTACAATGAGCAGTTCTTC. Its protein is CASSQAGAYNEQFF.

The genes are TRBV27 and TRBJ2-7; TRBD1 agrees at 8 bases. The CDR3 is 14 amino acids. Germline CDR1 MNHEY, CDR2 SMNVEV (reference sequence). J lost 5 bases, V lost 4 bases, and 7 bases had no gene match. The CDR3: CASSSSGQGDEQYF. CDR3 in DNA: TGTGCCAGCAGTTCGTCTGGACAGGGAGACGAGCAGTACTTC.

V gene TRBV25-1 combines with J gene TRBJ2-7, with a weak D call TRBD2 (6 bases). V was trimmed by 4 bases and J by 6 bases, leaving 16 bases between them. The CDR3 is 14 amino acids. Germline lookup yields CDR1 MGHDK and CDR2 SYGVNS. The CDR3 DNA follows: TGTGCCAGCAGTGGAGGTTGGGGAGGAGGCGAGCAGTACTTC. Translating it yields CASSGGWGGGEQYF.